The present entry profiles one T cell receptor (beta chain) with its context. Its antigen is not known. This record belongs to a study of glioma-infiltrating T cells after dendritic cell vaccination. Assay: immunoSEQ multiplex PCR; the TCRdb copy retains only in-frame clones and omits some. The sample includes roughly 100,000 clones, 70% to 90% seen only once; the top ten take around 2.9%. The study, taken as a whole, reports: Higher TCR clonality did not directly relate to longer survival.

This TCR was recovered from a human donor with glioblastoma. The sequenced sample was blood, obtained before dendritic cell vaccination.

The CDR3: CASSMDRGVEQFF. CDR3 nucleotides: TGTGCCAGTAGTATGGACAGGGGGGTTGAGCAGTTCTTC. The gene calls are TRBV19 and TRBJ2-1; 10 bases line up with TRBD1. From germline, CDR1 is LNHDA and CDR2 SQIVND (reference sequence). This CDR3 is 13 amino acids long. V trimming: 3 bases; J trimming: 9 bases; junction bases outside the gene matches: 2. Filled out from reference TRBV19 and TRBJ2-1, the complete variable domain reads DGGITQSPKYLFRKEGQNVTLSCEQNLNHDAMYWYRQDPGQGLRLIYYSQIVNDFQKGDIAEGYSVSREKKESFPLTVTSAQKNPTAFYLCASSMDRGVEQFFGPGTRLTVL.